These 14 T cell receptor beta chains share one sample of origin, sequenced in a study of technical replicates of blood from a few donors. Profiled with immunoSEQ multiplex PCR; TCRdb holds only in-frame clones, not every one. The profile shows some 63,000 clones, 80% to 90% of them singletons. The material sequenced was PBMCs. The receptor source for this set is a human donor in good health. Some clones in this sample may be carry-over from other donors' samples.

V gene TRBV6-5 combines with J gene TRBJ1-1, with TRBD1 identical over 9 bases. CDR1 is MNHEY, CDR2 SVGAGI, per germline. This CDR3 comprises 15 residues. The J segment lost 4 bases and the V segment lost 5 bases, leaving 8 bases of the junction unmatched. For the CDR3, the DNA is TGTGCCAGCAGTCAGCTGGGACAGGGAGCCACTGAAGCTTTCTTT. Translated, it gives CASSQLGQGATEAFF.

The V and J genes are TRBV11-2 and TRBJ2-7; 10 positions agree with TRBD2. Germline assignment: CDR1 SGHAT and CDR2 FQNNGV. This CDR3 spans 17 amino acids. V lost 6 bases, J lost 4 bases, and 15 bases stayed unmatched. The CDR3 nucleotides read TGTGCCAGCAGAAGGTCGCTAGCGGGGGACCTTCGGTACGAGCAGTACTTC. Residues: CASRRSLAGDLRYEQYF.

V usage is TRBV3-2 and J usage is TRBJ2-7; the DNA was not compared with TRBD2, the D call given in the table. TRBV3-2 is flagged as a pseudogene. The CDR3 runs to 9 residues. CDR3 sequence: CATCYEQYF. The CDR3 DNA is TGTGCCACTTGCTACGAGCAGTACTTC.

The gene calls are TRBV28 and TRBJ1-1; no firm D call. V lost 1 base to trimming and J lost 3 bases, with 6 bases between them. The CDR3 runs 13 residues. Germline loops: CDR1 MDHEN, CDR2 SYDVKM. The CDR3 spells CASSLLTDTEAFF. CDR3 DNA: TGTGCCAGCAGTTTATTAACAGACACTGAAGCTTTCTTT. Complete variable domain (other parts from reference TRBV28 and TRBJ1-1): DVKVTQSSRYLVKRTGEKVFLECVQDMDHENMFWYRQDPGLGLRLIYFSYDVKMKEKGDIPEGYSVSREKKERFSLILESASTNQTSMYLCASSLLTDTEAFFGQGTRLTVV.

The chain couples TRBV7-8 to TRBJ2-7; 10 bases align to TRBD2. The CDR3 length is 15 residues. CDR1 and CDR2 (germline): SGHVS, FQNEAQ. The V and J ends lost 5 bases and 7 bases, in that order; junction bases with no gene match: 11. The CDR3, as DNA: TGTGCCAGCAGCCCACAGGGACTAGCGCGGGGAGAGCAGTACTTC. It codes for CASSPQGLARGEQYF. The complete variable domain, with remaining parts taken from reference TRBV7-8 and TRBJ2-7, reads GAGVSQSPRYKVAKRGQDVALRCDPISGHVSLFWYQQALGQGPEFLTYFQNEAQLDKSGLPSDRFFAERPEGSVSTLKIQRTQQEDSAVYLCASSPQGLARGEQYFGPGTRLTVT.

The rearrangement uses TRBV5-1 and TRBJ1-4, with 7 bases fitting TRBD1. The junction had 3 bases not matched to a gene; V was cut back by 4 bases and J by 0 bases. Germline V gene lookup returns CDR1 SGHRS and CDR2 YFSETQ. This CDR3 has 15 residues. As DNA, the CDR3 is TGCGCCAGCAGCCGGGACAGTGCAACTAATGAAAAACTGTTTTTT. Protein sequence: CASSRDSATNEKLFF.

The DNA of the CDR3 is TGTGCCAGCAGCTCGGGGGGGCCACACACAGATACGCAGTATTTT. This gives the protein CASSSGGPHTDTQYF. The V call is TRBV7-3, the J call TRBJ2-3; 8 nucleotides align to TRBD2. V dropped 4 bases and J dropped 2; count of bases not matched to a gene: 5. The CDR3 runs to 15 residues. The V gene's germline CDR1 is SGHTA and CDR2 FQGTGA.

The CDR3 here is CATERGWPDSGNTQYF. CDR3 DNA sequence: TGTGCCACCGAGCGGGGATGGCCGGACTCGGGGAATACGCAGTATTTT. The chain joins TRBV15 to TRBJ2-3; TRBD2 matches at 7 bases. The CDR3 has 16 residues. Germline lookup yields CDR1 LNHNV and CDR2 YYDKDF (reference sequence). V gave up 8 bases and J gave up 7 bases; unmatched junction bases: 18.

The CDR3 region has the DNA TGTGCCAGCAGTACACAGGGTGGAACTTTCTTT. Its translation is CASSTQGGTFF. V gene TRBV6-5 combines with J gene TRBJ1-1, with a tentative D call TRBD1 (6 bases). This CDR3 comprises 11 residues. The germline V gene has CDR1 MNHEY and CDR2 SVGAGI. V lost 5 bases, J lost 12 bases, and 13 bases lay in between.

This clone was observed a single time. The chain is built from TRBV30 and TRBJ2-6; no reliable D call. The V end was cut by 0 bases, the J end by 0 bases, with 9 bases between. Germline CDR1 and CDR2: GTSNPN and SVGIG (reference sequence). The CDR3 contains 16 residues. CDR3 loop: CAWSVRSGSGANVLTF. In DNA form, the CDR3 reads TGTGCCTGGAGTGTAAGATCGGGCTCTGGGGCCAACGTCCTGACTTTC.

V gene TRBV18 combines with J gene TRBJ2-5; tentatively, D is TRBD1 (5 bases). In germline, CDR1 is KGHSH, CDR2 LQKENI. CDR3 length equals 14 residues. V lost 1 base and J 1 base, leaving 7 bases between the germline ends. The CDR3 protein is CASSPLDSQETQYF. The CDR3 DNA reads TGTGCCAGCTCACCACTTGACAGCCAAGAGACCCAGTACTTC.

This clone was detected once. The V and J genes are TRBV4-3 and TRBJ2-1; weak D call: TRBD2 (5 bases). In germline, CDR1 is LGHNA, CDR2 YSLEER. Trimming removed 5 bases from V and 4 bases from J, with 15 bases in between. This CDR3 is built from 15 residues. This CDR3 is CASSTGNTQYNEQFF. The DNA of the CDR3 is TGCGCCAGCAGCACCGGGAACACACAGTACAATGAGCAGTTCTTC.

This CDR3 reads CASSRAGTGDEQYF. The CDR3 nucleotides read TGCGCCAGCAGCCGAGCCGGGACAGGGGACGAGCAGTACTTC. The V call is TRBV4-3, the J call TRBJ2-7, with 10 bases identical to TRBD1. The CDR3 runs to 14 residues. Germline CDR1 and CDR2: LGHNA and YSLEER. V trimming: 4 bases; J trimming: 5 bases; junction bases outside the gene matches: 5.

The gene calls are TRBV30 and TRBJ1-1; TRBD1 is a possible D gene (5 bases). The CDR3 is 14 residues long. Germline values: CDR1 GTSNPN, CDR2 SVGIG (reference sequence). The V gene lost 4 bases and the J gene lost 0 bases, with 12 bases spanning the gap. The CDR3 DNA sequence: TGTGCCTGGAACCTGGGGCAGGTGAACACTGAAGCTTTCTTT. Its translation: CAWNLGQVNTEAFF. The full variable domain, rest sourced from reference TRBV30 and TRBJ1-1, is SQTIHQWPATLVQPVGSPLSLECTVEGTSNPNLYWYRQAAGRGLQLLFYSVGIGQISSEVPQNLSASRPQDRQFILSSKKLLLSDSGFYLCAWNLGQVNTEAFFGQGTRLTVV.